This is a list of T cell receptor beta chains from one sample in a study of T-cell memory formation after mild COVID-19. TCRdb re-derived calls from the 5' RACE reads in MiXCR, one entry per CDR3 protein. The sample shows around 310,000 distinct CDR3 sequences, roughly 19% of them seen only once. Sequencing was carried out using PBMCs or a T cell subset sorted from them (not recorded which). These receptors all come from a man between 18 and 35 years old who had mild COVID-19 (a few samples of this study predate the infection). Cell type and time point are not known. Both conserved end residues are part of each CDR3. Fields, in order: J gene, D gene, CDR3 length, V gene, clone size, CDR3 protein, CDR3 DNA. The D gene is left open where the match is weak. Rows may omit the clone size; those that give it use once, few, many or a size class.

j_call: TRBJ2-3
d_call: TRBD2
cdr3_length: 16
v_call: TRBV6-4
clone_size: -
cdr3_aa: CASSETSGGSTDTQYF
cdr3_nt: TGTGCCAGCAGCGAAACTAGCGGGGGGTCTACAGATACGCAGTATTTT

j_call: TRBJ2-1
d_call: -
cdr3_length: 14
v_call: TRBV7-2
clone_size: -
cdr3_aa: CASSLGTVSNEQFF
cdr3_nt: TGTGCCAGCAGCTTAGGGACCGTAAGTAATGAGCAGTTCTTC

j_call: TRBJ2-2
d_call: -
cdr3_length: 15
v_call: TRBV20-1
clone_size: -
cdr3_aa: CSASQGTGYTGELFF
cdr3_nt: TGCAGTGCTAGCCAAGGAACAGGGTACACCGGGGAGCTGTTTTTT

j_call: TRBJ1-2
d_call: TRBD1
cdr3_length: 14
v_call: TRBV7-9
clone_size: -
cdr3_aa: CASTHQGTDYGYTF
cdr3_nt: TGTGCCAGCACCCATCAGGGGACAGACTATGGCTACACCTTC

j_call: TRBJ2-7
d_call: -
cdr3_length: 15
v_call: TRBV11-3
clone_size: -
cdr3_aa: CASSPGTAVSGEQYF
cdr3_nt: TGTGCCAGCAGCCCAGGGACCGCCGTTTCGGGGGAGCAGTACTTC

j_call: TRBJ2-3
d_call: -
cdr3_length: 18
v_call: TRBV5-1
clone_size: -
cdr3_aa: CASSLGEGDGGRTDTQYF
cdr3_nt: TGCGCCAGCAGCTTGGGGGAGGGGGACGGAGGACGCACAGATACGCAGTATTTT

j_call: TRBJ2-6
d_call: -
cdr3_length: 16
v_call: TRBV7-9
clone_size: -
cdr3_aa: CASSRGPSSGANVLTF
cdr3_nt: TGTGCCAGCAGCAGGGGACCGTCCTCTGGGGCCAACGTCCTGACTTTC

j_call: TRBJ2-1
d_call: TRBD2
cdr3_length: 18
v_call: TRBV4-2
clone_size: few
cdr3_aa: CASSQGLAGGLRYNEQFF
cdr3_nt: TGTGCCAGCAGCCAGGGACTAGCGGGGGGGTTAAGATACAATGAGCAGTTCTTC

j_call: TRBJ2-5
d_call: -
cdr3_length: 12
v_call: TRBV6-5
clone_size: few
cdr3_aa: CASSGDGRTQYF
cdr3_nt: TGTGCCAGCAGCGGGGACGGCCGGACCCAGTACTTC

j_call: TRBJ1-1
d_call: TRBD1
cdr3_length: 13
v_call: TRBV4-3
clone_size: few
cdr3_aa: CASSQLGGQGTFF
cdr3_nt: TGCGCCAGCAGCCAGCTCGGGGGACAGGGTACTTTCTTT

j_call: TRBJ1-3
d_call: -
cdr3_length: 16
v_call: TRBV9
clone_size: -
cdr3_aa: CASSPSADLSGNTIYF
cdr3_nt: TGTGCCAGCAGCCCCTCGGCCGATCTCTCTGGAAACACCATATATTTT

j_call: TRBJ2-3
d_call: -
cdr3_length: 15
v_call: TRBV5-1
clone_size: many
cdr3_aa: CASSFSGASTDTQYF
cdr3_nt: TGCGCCAGCAGCTTCTCGGGGGCCAGCACAGATACGCAGTATTTT

j_call: TRBJ2-7
d_call: TRBD1
cdr3_length: 13
v_call: TRBV10-2
clone_size: -
cdr3_aa: CASMTGHSFWQYF
cdr3_nt: TGCGCCAGCATGACAGGGCACTCCTTCTGGCAGTACTTC

j_call: TRBJ2-5
d_call: -
cdr3_length: 15
v_call: TRBV7-2
clone_size: -
cdr3_aa: CASSLSVTRGETQYF
cdr3_nt: TGTGCCAGCAGCTTGAGTGTTACCAGGGGAGAGACCCAGTACTTC

j_call: TRBJ2-7
d_call: -
cdr3_length: 15
v_call: TRBV5-1
clone_size: -
cdr3_aa: CASSSRDRSGHEQYF
cdr3_nt: TGCGCCAGCAGCTCCCGAGACAGGTCCGGCCACGAGCAGTACTTC

j_call: TRBJ1-2
d_call: -
cdr3_length: 14
v_call: TRBV28
clone_size: few
cdr3_aa: CASRPKIPYYGYTF
cdr3_nt: TGTGCCAGCAGACCCAAAATCCCGTACTATGGCTACACCTTC

j_call: TRBJ2-5
d_call: -
cdr3_length: 16
v_call: TRBV7-2
clone_size: few
cdr3_aa: CASSLRAGRARETQYF
cdr3_nt: TGTGCCAGCAGCTTACGAGCAGGGCGTGCTCGGGAGACCCAGTACTTC

j_call: TRBJ1-2
d_call: TRBD1
cdr3_length: 16
v_call: TRBV7-2
clone_size: few
cdr3_aa: CASSSTRDSGSYGYTF
cdr3_nt: TGTGCCAGCAGCTCGACCCGGGACAGCGGATCCTATGGCTACACCTTC

j_call: TRBJ2-6
d_call: TRBD1
cdr3_length: 15
v_call: TRBV7-9
clone_size: -
cdr3_aa: CASSPGTGYASVLTF
cdr3_nt: TGTGCCAGCAGTCCCGGGACAGGGTACGCTAGCGTCCTGACTTTC

j_call: TRBJ2-3
d_call: TRBD2
cdr3_length: 17
v_call: TRBV3-1
clone_size: -
cdr3_aa: CASSQDLAGGPQDTQYF
cdr3_nt: TGTGCCAGCAGCCAAGACCTAGCGGGGGGCCCTCAAGATACGCAGTATTTT

j_call: TRBJ1-2
d_call: TRBD1
cdr3_length: 15
v_call: TRBV29-1
clone_size: -
cdr3_aa: CSVLPIGQGVYGYTF
cdr3_nt: TGCAGCGTCCTACCAATTGGACAGGGCGTCTATGGCTACACCTTC

j_call: TRBJ2-7
d_call: TRBD1
cdr3_length: 15
v_call: TRBV10-3
clone_size: -
cdr3_aa: CAISETSGTVGEQYF
cdr3_nt: TGTGCCATCAGTGAGACCTCCGGGACAGTTGGCGAGCAGTACTTC

j_call: TRBJ1-6
d_call: -
cdr3_length: 14
v_call: TRBV2
clone_size: few
cdr3_aa: CASSFPARDSPLHF
cdr3_nt: TGTGCCAGCAGTTTCCCCGCCAGGGATTCACCCCTCCACTTT

j_call: TRBJ1-2
d_call: -
cdr3_length: 16
v_call: TRBV4-1
clone_size: -
cdr3_aa: CASSQVRTEIWYGYTF
cdr3_nt: TGCGCCAGCAGCCAAGTTAGGACCGAAATATGGTATGGCTACACCTTC

j_call: TRBJ1-2
d_call: -
cdr3_length: 18
v_call: TRBV5-1
clone_size: -
cdr3_aa: CASSLDIGGSGDFGGYTF
cdr3_nt: TGCGCCAGCAGCTTGGATATTGGGGGATCAGGTGATTTCGGTGGCTACACCTTC

j_call: TRBJ2-3
d_call: -
cdr3_length: 15
v_call: TRBV12-5
clone_size: -
cdr3_aa: CASAHPGHPQDTQYF
cdr3_nt: TGTGCTAGTGCCCATCCCGGACACCCGCAGGATACGCAGTATTTT

j_call: TRBJ2-7
d_call: TRBD1
cdr3_length: 15
v_call: TRBV15
clone_size: few
cdr3_aa: CATSGPNRGGYEQYF
cdr3_nt: TGTGCCACCAGCGGGCCCAACAGGGGTGGCTACGAGCAGTACTTC

j_call: TRBJ1-1
d_call: TRBD1
cdr3_length: 13
v_call: TRBV29-1
clone_size: -
cdr3_aa: CSVHGTVDGEAFF
cdr3_nt: TGCAGCGTCCATGGGACAGTCGACGGTGAAGCTTTCTTT

j_call: TRBJ2-5
d_call: TRBD2
cdr3_length: 15
v_call: TRBV7-9
clone_size: few
cdr3_aa: CASTLGSGEQETQYF
cdr3_nt: TGTGCCAGCACACTCGGGAGCGGGGAGCAAGAGACCCAGTACTTC

j_call: TRBJ1-1
d_call: TRBD1
cdr3_length: 14
v_call: TRBV6-6
clone_size: few
cdr3_aa: CASSYRGPDTEAFF
cdr3_nt: TGTGCCAGCAGCTACAGGGGGCCGGACACTGAAGCTTTCTTT

j_call: TRBJ2-3
d_call: TRBD2
cdr3_length: 15
v_call: TRBV7-6
clone_size: -
cdr3_aa: CASSPWTSGGDTQYF
cdr3_nt: TGTGCCAGCAGCCCCTGGACTAGCGGCGGAGATACGCAGTATTTT

j_call: TRBJ1-1
d_call: TRBD1
cdr3_length: 15
v_call: TRBV4-1
clone_size: -
cdr3_aa: CASSERGQLNTEAFF
cdr3_nt: TGCGCCAGCAGCGAACGGGGACAGTTGAACACTGAAGCTTTCTTT

j_call: TRBJ2-5
d_call: -
cdr3_length: 13
v_call: TRBV7-3
clone_size: many
cdr3_aa: CASSLDYQETQYF
cdr3_nt: TGTGCCAGCAGCTTGGACTATCAAGAGACCCAGTACTTC

j_call: TRBJ2-5
d_call: -
cdr3_length: 16
v_call: TRBV5-5
clone_size: few
cdr3_aa: CASSLAGGVYQETQYF
cdr3_nt: TGTGCCAGCAGCTTGGCCGGGGGCGTGTACCAAGAGACCCAGTACTTC

j_call: TRBJ2-1
d_call: TRBD2
cdr3_length: 15
v_call: TRBV7-9
clone_size: few
cdr3_aa: CASSFRDYPYNEQFF
cdr3_nt: TGTGCCAGCAGCTTCCGGGACTATCCCTACAATGAGCAGTTCTTC

j_call: TRBJ2-2
d_call: TRBD1
cdr3_length: 15
v_call: TRBV5-1
clone_size: -
cdr3_aa: CASSTGTDYTGELFF
cdr3_nt: TGCGCCAGCAGCACCGGGACAGACTACACCGGGGAGCTGTTTTTT

j_call: TRBJ2-5
d_call: -
cdr3_length: 12
v_call: TRBV2
clone_size: few
cdr3_aa: CASSDVSQTQYF
cdr3_nt: TGTGCCAGCAGTGATGTATCCCAGACCCAGTACTTC

j_call: TRBJ1-5
d_call: -
cdr3_length: 13
v_call: TRBV4-3
clone_size: few
cdr3_aa: CASSHEVRRPQHF
cdr3_nt: TGCGCCAGCAGCCATGAAGTCCGTAGGCCCCAGCATTTT

j_call: TRBJ2-3
d_call: -
cdr3_length: 14
v_call: TRBV5-6
clone_size: -
cdr3_aa: CASSWGPLTDTQYF
cdr3_nt: TGTGCCAGCAGCTGGGGGCCTCTCACAGATACGCAGTATTTT

j_call: TRBJ2-1
d_call: TRBD1
cdr3_length: 13
v_call: TRBV2
clone_size: -
cdr3_aa: CASRGTVTYEQFF
cdr3_nt: TGTGCCAGCAGGGGGACAGTAACCTATGAGCAGTTCTTC

j_call: TRBJ2-3
d_call: TRBD2
cdr3_length: 15
v_call: TRBV7-9
clone_size: -
cdr3_aa: CASTSRRGGSDTQYF
cdr3_nt: TGTGCCAGCACCTCCCGGCGGGGGGGTTCGGATACGCAGTATTTT

j_call: TRBJ1-2
d_call: TRBD1
cdr3_length: 14
v_call: TRBV6-5
clone_size: few
cdr3_aa: CASSYSTGHYGYTF
cdr3_nt: TGTGCCAGCAGTTACTCGACAGGGCATTATGGCTACACCTTC

j_call: TRBJ2-6
d_call: -
cdr3_length: 16
v_call: TRBV7-9
clone_size: -
cdr3_aa: CASSLAHTTGANVLTF
cdr3_nt: TGTGCCAGCAGCTTAGCCCATACGACTGGGGCCAACGTCCTGACTTTC

j_call: TRBJ2-1
d_call: TRBD2
cdr3_length: 15
v_call: TRBV12-3/TRBV12-4
clone_size: few
cdr3_aa: CASSFGGGTVNEQFF
cdr3_nt: TGTGCCAGCAGTTTCGGGGGGGGGACCGTTAATGAGCAGTTCTTC

j_call: TRBJ2-1
d_call: TRBD1
cdr3_length: 16
v_call: TRBV12-3/TRBV12-4
clone_size: -
cdr3_aa: CASSLGLGQGSGEQFF
cdr3_nt: TGTGCCAGCAGTTTGGGTTTAGGACAGGGAAGCGGTGAGCAGTTCTTC

j_call: TRBJ2-3
d_call: TRBD1
cdr3_length: 14
v_call: TRBV5-1
clone_size: -
cdr3_aa: CASSPGQYTDTQYF
cdr3_nt: TGCGCCAGCAGCCCGGGACAGTACACAGATACGCAGTATTTT

j_call: TRBJ1-1
d_call: -
cdr3_length: 18
v_call: TRBV28
clone_size: few
cdr3_aa: CASSFSAAPIHRGTEAFF
cdr3_nt: TGTGCCAGCAGCTTCTCAGCAGCTCCAATACATCGAGGCACTGAAGCTTTCTTT

j_call: TRBJ1-2
d_call: -
cdr3_length: 19
v_call: TRBV18
clone_size: few
cdr3_aa: CASSPEAGAAQNGNYGYTF
cdr3_nt: TGTGCCAGCTCACCAGAAGCAGGGGCCGCTCAAAACGGCAACTATGGCTACACCTTC

j_call: TRBJ1-4
d_call: -
cdr3_length: 15
v_call: TRBV7-2
clone_size: -
cdr3_aa: CASSLVGRANEKLFF
cdr3_nt: TGTGCCAGCAGCTTAGTAGGGCGGGCTAATGAAAAACTGTTTTTT

j_call: TRBJ2-5
d_call: -
cdr3_length: 14
v_call: TRBV7-9
clone_size: few
cdr3_aa: CASSSVGLGETQYF
cdr3_nt: TGTGCCAGCAGCTCCGTGGGGTTGGGGGAGACCCAGTACTTC

j_call: TRBJ1-5
d_call: -
cdr3_length: 15
v_call: TRBV4-2
clone_size: -
cdr3_aa: CASSQDPAWNQPQHF
cdr3_nt: TGTGCCAGCAGCCAAGATCCGGCATGGAATCAGCCCCAGCATTTT

j_call: TRBJ2-3
d_call: -
cdr3_length: 20
v_call: TRBV5-1
clone_size: -
cdr3_aa: CASRLGNSWSRGVPADTQYF
cdr3_nt: TGCGCCAGCAGGTTGGGCAATTCTTGGAGTCGCGGAGTACCAGCAGATACGCAGTATTTT

j_call: TRBJ1-5
d_call: -
cdr3_length: 14
v_call: TRBV12-3/TRBV12-4
clone_size: -
cdr3_aa: CASSLVISNQPQHF
cdr3_nt: TGTGCCAGCAGTTTAGTTATTAGCAATCAGCCCCAGCATTTT

j_call: TRBJ2-1
d_call: -
cdr3_length: 12
v_call: TRBV7-8
clone_size: -
cdr3_aa: CASRLVPSVRFF
cdr3_nt: TGTGCCAGCAGATTAGTCCCGTCGGTTCGGTTCTTC

j_call: TRBJ1-2
d_call: -
cdr3_length: 15
v_call: TRBV5-1
clone_size: few
cdr3_aa: CASNTGLLPFYGYTF
cdr3_nt: TGCGCCAGCAACACAGGGCTCCTGCCCTTTTATGGCTACACCTTC

j_call: TRBJ2-7
d_call: -
cdr3_length: 14
v_call: TRBV7-9
clone_size: -
cdr3_aa: CASSLVGLQGEQYF
cdr3_nt: TGTGCCAGCAGCTTAGTGGGGCTTCAGGGAGAGCAGTACTTC

j_call: TRBJ2-6
d_call: -
cdr3_length: 14
v_call: TRBV4-2
clone_size: -
cdr3_aa: CASSQAGTANVLTF
cdr3_nt: TGTGCCAGCAGCCAAGCCGGTACGGCCAACGTCCTGACTTTC

j_call: TRBJ2-3
d_call: -
cdr3_length: 15
v_call: TRBV18
clone_size: -
cdr3_aa: CASSPEGLAPDTQYF
cdr3_nt: TGTGCCAGCTCACCAGAAGGGCTAGCCCCAGATACGCAGTATTTT

j_call: TRBJ2-2
d_call: TRBD2
cdr3_length: 19
v_call: TRBV4-2
clone_size: -
cdr3_aa: CASSQGWLAGGTAAGELFF
cdr3_nt: TGTGCCAGCAGCCAAGGCTGGCTAGCGGGGGGTACGGCTGCCGGGGAGCTGTTTTTT